A selection of T cell receptor beta chains follows, all from one sample in a study of CD8+ T cells in alopecia areata. Clones were sequenced by immunoSEQ multiplex PCR, and TCRdb holds only the in-frame ones, with some missing. Here the sample spans some 80,000 clones, approximately 70% being singletons. The sample was CD8+ T cells sorted from blood, taken at week 24, from a patient treated with tofacitinib. The receptors stem from a human donor with alopecia areata. Both conserved end residues are part of each CDR3. Each record gives: J gene, D gene, CDR3 length, clone size, V gene, CDR3 protein. The D gene is left open where the match is weak. Clone size is shown for a subset of rows, as once, few, many or a class of expanded clone.

J: TRBJ2-6; D: TRBD2; length: 17; size: NA; V: TRBV7-9; CDR3: CASSSTSGSSGANVLTF
J: TRBJ1-4; D: NA; length: 14; size: many; V: TRBV7-6; CDR3: CASSPGETNEKLFF
J: TRBJ2-7; D: NA; length: 13; size: NA; V: TRBV27; CDR3: CASSLMLGYEQYF
J: TRBJ2-7; D: TRBD1; length: 14; size: NA; V: TRBV4-3; CDR3: CASSPARDRGNRYF
J: TRBJ2-5; D: NA; length: 17; size: NA; V: TRBV11-1; CDR3: CASSPSLANRGRETQYF
J: TRBJ1-1; D: NA; length: 15; size: NA; V: TRBV7-9; CDR3: CASSSPRGGGTEAFF
J: TRBJ2-5; D: TRBD2; length: 16; size: NA; V: TRBV5-4; CDR3: CASSAGTSGSQETQYF
J: TRBJ2-7; D: NA; length: 14; size: NA; V: TRBV27; CDR3: CASSLFKDTYEQYF
J: TRBJ2-7; D: NA; length: 14; size: NA; V: TRBV4-1; CDR3: CASSQDRSSYEQYF
J: TRBJ1-2; D: NA; length: 14; size: NA; V: TRBV5-4; CDR3: CASSFGQTVYGYTF
J: TRBJ1-2; D: TRBD1; length: 12; size: NA; V: TRBV7-9; CDR3: CASAQGGYGYTF
J: TRBJ2-1; D: NA; length: 16; size: NA; V: TRBV7-6; CDR3: CASSPSVGSSYNEQFF
J: TRBJ2-7; D: TRBD1; length: 15; size: once; V: TRBV4-1; CDR3: CASSPGQGAPYEQYF